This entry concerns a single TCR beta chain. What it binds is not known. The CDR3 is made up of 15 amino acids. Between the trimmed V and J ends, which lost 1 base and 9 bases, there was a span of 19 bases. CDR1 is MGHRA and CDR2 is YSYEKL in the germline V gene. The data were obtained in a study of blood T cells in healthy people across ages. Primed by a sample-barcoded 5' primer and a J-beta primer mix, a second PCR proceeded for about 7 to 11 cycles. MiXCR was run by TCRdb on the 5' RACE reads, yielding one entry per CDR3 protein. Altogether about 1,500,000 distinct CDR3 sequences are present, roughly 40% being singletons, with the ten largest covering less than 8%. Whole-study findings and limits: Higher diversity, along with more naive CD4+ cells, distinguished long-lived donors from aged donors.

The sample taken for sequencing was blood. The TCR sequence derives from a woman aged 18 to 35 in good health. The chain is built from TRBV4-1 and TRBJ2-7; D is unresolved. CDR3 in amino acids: CASSQVVGTPTGQYF. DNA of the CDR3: TGCGCCAGCAGCCAAGTGGTGGGTACCCCTACGGGGCAGTACTTC.